This paragraph reports one T cell receptor (beta chain). The use of a sample-barcoded 5' primer and a J-beta primer mix characterized a second PCR of about 6 to 11 cycles. Every cDNA molecule carried a tag from a template-switch adaptor bearing 12 random nucleotides. TCRdb passed the 5' RACE reads through MiXCR, listing each CDR3 protein once. The sample contains roughly 1,800,000 distinct CDR3 sequences, around 50% of which appear only once. Per the germline V gene, CDR1 is SGHRS and CDR2 is YFSETQ. The V and J ends lost 5 bases and 4 bases, in that order; junction bases with no gene match: 9. The CDR3 sequence is 15 residues long. This specimen belongs to a study of blood T cells in healthy people across ages.

The TCR sequence derives from a woman aged 40-49 years in good health. The chain uses TRBV5-1 and TRBJ2-3; 8 nucleotides align to TRBD1. The specimen sequenced was blood. This CDR3 reads CASSAGQDIADTQYF. CDR3 DNA sequence: TGCGCCAGCAGTGCGGGACAGGATATAGCAGATACGCAGTATTTT. Combining the CDR3 with reference TRBV5-1 and TRBJ2-3 gives the whole variable domain KAGVTQTPRYLIKTRGQQVTLSCSPISGHRSVSWYQQTPGQGLQFLFEYFSETQRNKGNFPGRFSGRQFSNSRSEMNVSTLELGDSALYLCASSAGQDIADTQYFGPGTRLTVL.